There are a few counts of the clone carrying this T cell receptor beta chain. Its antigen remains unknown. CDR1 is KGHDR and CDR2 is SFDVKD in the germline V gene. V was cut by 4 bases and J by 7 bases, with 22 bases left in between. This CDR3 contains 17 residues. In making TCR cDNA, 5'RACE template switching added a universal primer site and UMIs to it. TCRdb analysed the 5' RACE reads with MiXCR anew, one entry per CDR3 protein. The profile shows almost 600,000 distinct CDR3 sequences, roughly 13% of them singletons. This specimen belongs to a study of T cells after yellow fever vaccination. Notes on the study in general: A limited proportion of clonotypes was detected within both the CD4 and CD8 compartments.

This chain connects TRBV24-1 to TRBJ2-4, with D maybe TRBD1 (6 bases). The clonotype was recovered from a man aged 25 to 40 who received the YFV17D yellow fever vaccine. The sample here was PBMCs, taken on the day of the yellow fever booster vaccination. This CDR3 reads CATSEGAPGIMGNIQYF. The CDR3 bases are TGTGCCACCAGTGAGGGGGCCCCGGGGATTATGGGGAACATTCAGTACTTC.